The text below deals with one T cell receptor beta chain. Its antigen is currently unknown. This entry comes from a study of T cells in narcolepsy. Study-wide context: Donors had narcolepsy type 1 or type 2, or were healthy controls.

The assay was immunoSEQ multiplex PCR, and TCRdb's table has in-frame clones only and misses some. The table shows fewer than 35,000 clones, with around 83% occurring only once. Study-wide results and caveats: Autoreactive HCRT-specific and TRIB2-specific clonotypes were marked in same-patient CSF-versus-blood CD4+ comparisons. In some patient and control memory CD4+ samples, autoreactive clones were absent. Autoreactive clonotypes reportedly recurred in blood of same and different patients, not controls.

Sequenced input: CD45RA- memory CD4+ T cells from PBMCs. This sequence originates from a human donor with narcolepsy.

CDR3 coding DNA: TGTGCCAGTAGTATTGCGTGGGGACAGGGGCCCGGGGAGCAGTTCTTC. This gives the protein CASSIAWGQGPGEQFF. The chain uses TRBV19 and TRBJ2-1, with TRBD1 matching 10 bases. Germline trimming cut 3 bases from V and 10 bases from J; bases unmatched to any gene: 12. This CDR3 region has 16 residues. CDR1 and CDR2 from the germline V gene are LNHDA and SQIVND (reference sequence). The full variable domain, rest sourced from reference TRBV19 and TRBJ2-1, is DGGITQSPKYLFRKEGQNVTLSCEQNLNHDAMYWYRQDPGQGLRLIYYSQIVNDFQKGDIAEGYSVSREKKESFPLTVTSAQKNPTAFYLCASSIAWGQGPGEQFFGPGTRLTVL.